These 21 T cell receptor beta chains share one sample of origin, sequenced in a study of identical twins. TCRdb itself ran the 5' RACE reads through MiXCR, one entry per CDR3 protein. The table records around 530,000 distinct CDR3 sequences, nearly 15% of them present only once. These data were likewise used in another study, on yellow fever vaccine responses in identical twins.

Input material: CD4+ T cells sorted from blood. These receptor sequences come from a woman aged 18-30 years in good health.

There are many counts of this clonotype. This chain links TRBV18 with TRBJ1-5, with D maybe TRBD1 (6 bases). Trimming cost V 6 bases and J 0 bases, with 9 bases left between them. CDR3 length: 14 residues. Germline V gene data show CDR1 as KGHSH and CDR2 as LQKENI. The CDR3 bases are TGTGCCAGCTCCGAGGGGGGTAGCAATCAGCCCCAGCATTTT. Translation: CASSEGGSNQPQHF.

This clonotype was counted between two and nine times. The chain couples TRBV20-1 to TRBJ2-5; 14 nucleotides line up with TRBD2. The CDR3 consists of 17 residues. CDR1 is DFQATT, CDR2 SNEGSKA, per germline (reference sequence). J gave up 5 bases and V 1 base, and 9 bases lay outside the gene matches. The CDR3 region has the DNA TGCAGTGCTAGAGTGGGACTAGCGGGGGAACCCCGGGAGACCCAGTACTTC. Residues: CSARVGLAGEPRETQYF.

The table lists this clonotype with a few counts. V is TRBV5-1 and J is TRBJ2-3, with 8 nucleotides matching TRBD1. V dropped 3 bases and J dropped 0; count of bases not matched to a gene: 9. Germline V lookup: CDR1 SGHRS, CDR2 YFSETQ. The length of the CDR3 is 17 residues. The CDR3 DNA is TGCGCCAGCAGCTCATATCCGACAGGGGCTAGCACAGATACGCAGTATTTT. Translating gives CASSSYPTGASTDTQYF.

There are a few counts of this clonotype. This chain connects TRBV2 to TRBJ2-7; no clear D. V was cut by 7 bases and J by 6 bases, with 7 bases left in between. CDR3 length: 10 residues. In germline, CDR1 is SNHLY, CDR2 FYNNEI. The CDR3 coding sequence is TGTGCCAGCACTAAGGGCGAGCAGTACTTC. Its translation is CASTKGEQYF.

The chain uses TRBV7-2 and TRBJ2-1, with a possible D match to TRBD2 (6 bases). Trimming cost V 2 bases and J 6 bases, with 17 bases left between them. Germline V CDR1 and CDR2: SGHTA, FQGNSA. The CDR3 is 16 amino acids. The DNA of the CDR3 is TGTGCCAGCAGCTTAATTCAGCGGGCTGGGGGCAATGAGCAGTTCTTC. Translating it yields CASSLIQRAGGNEQFF.

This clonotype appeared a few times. CDR3 coding DNA: TGTGCCAGCAGTTTATCCACGACAGGGGTGAAGGGAGAGACCCAGTACTTC. Protein product: CASSLSTTGVKGETQYF. The chain couples TRBV12-3 or TRBV12-4 to TRBJ2-5, with 8 bases lining up with TRBD1. The V segment lost 2 bases and the J segment 4 bases; nucleotides outside the gene matches: 12. CDR3 size: 17 residues.

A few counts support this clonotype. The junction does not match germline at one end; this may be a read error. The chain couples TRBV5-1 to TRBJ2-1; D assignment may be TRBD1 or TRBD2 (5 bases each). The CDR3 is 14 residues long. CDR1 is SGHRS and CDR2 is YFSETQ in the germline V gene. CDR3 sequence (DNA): TGCGCCAGCAGCTTGGATACGGGTCCGGGACGCGGTCTCTTC. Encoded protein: CASSLDTGPGRGLF.

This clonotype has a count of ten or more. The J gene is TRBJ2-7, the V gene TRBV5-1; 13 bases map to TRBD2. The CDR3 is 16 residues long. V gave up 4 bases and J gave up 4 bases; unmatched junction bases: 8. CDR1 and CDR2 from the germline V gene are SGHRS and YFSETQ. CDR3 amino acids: CASSAGTSGNFYEQYF. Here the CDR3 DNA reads TGCGCCAGCAGCGCCGGGACTAGCGGGAATTTTTACGAGCAGTACTTC.

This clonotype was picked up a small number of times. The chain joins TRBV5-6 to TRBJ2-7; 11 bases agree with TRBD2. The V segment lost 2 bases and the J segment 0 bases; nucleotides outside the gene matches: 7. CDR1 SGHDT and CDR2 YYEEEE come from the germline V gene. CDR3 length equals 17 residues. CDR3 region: CASSFVLAGVSSYEQYF. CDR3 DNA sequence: TGTGCCAGCAGCTTTGTACTAGCGGGAGTTTCCTCCTACGAGCAGTACTTC.

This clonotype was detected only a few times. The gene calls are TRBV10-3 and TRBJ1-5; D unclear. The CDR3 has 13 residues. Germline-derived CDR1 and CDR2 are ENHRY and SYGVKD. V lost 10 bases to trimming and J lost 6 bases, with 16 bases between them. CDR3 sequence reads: CASRGGRGQPQHF. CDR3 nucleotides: TGTGCCAGTCGGGGTGGCCGGGGTCAGCCCCAGCATTTT.

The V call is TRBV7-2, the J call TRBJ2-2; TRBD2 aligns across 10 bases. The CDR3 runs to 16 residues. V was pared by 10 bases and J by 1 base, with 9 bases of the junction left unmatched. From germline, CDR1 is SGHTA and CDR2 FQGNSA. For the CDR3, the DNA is TGTGCCACCCATCATAGGACTAGCGGGAACACCGGGGAGCTGTTTTTT. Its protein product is CATHHRTSGNTGELFF.

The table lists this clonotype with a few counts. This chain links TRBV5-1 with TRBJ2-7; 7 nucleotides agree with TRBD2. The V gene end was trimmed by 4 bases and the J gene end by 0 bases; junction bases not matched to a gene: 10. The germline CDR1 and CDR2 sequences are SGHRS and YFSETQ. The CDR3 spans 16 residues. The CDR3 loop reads CASSASPGTISYEQYF. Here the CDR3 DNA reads TGCGCCAGCAGCGCCAGCCCCGGGACTATCTCCTACGAGCAGTACTTC.

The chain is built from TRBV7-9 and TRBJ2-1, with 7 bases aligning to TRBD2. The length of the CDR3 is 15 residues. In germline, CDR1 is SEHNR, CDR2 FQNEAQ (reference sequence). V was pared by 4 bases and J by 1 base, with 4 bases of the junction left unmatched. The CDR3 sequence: CASSWGGKSYNEQFF. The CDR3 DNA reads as TGTGCCAGCAGCTGGGGGGGTAAATCCTACAATGAGCAGTTCTTC.

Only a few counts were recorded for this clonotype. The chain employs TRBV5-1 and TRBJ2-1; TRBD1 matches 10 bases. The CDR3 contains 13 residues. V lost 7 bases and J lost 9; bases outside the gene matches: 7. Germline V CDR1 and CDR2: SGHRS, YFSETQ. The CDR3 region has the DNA TGCGCCAGCGGGACAGGGGCTCTGGGTGAGCAGTTCTTC. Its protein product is CASGTGALGEQFF.

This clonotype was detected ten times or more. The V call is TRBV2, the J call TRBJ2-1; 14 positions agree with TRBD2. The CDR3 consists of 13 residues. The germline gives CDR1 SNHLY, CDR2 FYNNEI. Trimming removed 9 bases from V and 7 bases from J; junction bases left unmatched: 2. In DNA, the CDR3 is TGTGCCAGGGGACTAGCGGGAGTAAATGAGCAGTTCTTC. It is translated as CARGLAGVNEQFF.

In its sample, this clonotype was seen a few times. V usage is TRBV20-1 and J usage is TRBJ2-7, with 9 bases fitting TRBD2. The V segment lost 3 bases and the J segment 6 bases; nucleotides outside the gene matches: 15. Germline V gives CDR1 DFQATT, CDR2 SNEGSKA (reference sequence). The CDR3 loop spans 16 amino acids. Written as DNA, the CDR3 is TGCAGTGCTAGCCTGTCACTTAGCGGGAGAGTGCGCGAGCAGTACTTC. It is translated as CSASLSLSGRVREQYF.

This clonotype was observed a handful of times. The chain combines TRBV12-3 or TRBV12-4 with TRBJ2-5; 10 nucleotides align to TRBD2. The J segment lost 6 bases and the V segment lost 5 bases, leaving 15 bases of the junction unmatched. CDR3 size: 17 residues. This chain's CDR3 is CASSEREGLGHKQTQYF. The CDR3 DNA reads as TGTGCCAGCAGTGAGCGGGAGGGCCTTGGGCACAAACAGACCCAGTACTTC.

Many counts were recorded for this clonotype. DNA for the CDR3: TGCGCCAGCAGCTTGGAGGGACAGGGCACCTACAATGAGCAGTTCTTC. Residues: CASSLEGQGTYNEQFF. V usage is TRBV5-1 and J usage is TRBJ2-1; 9 nucleotides agree with TRBD1. CDR1 and CDR2 (germline): SGHRS, YFSETQ. V lost 0 bases and J lost 2; bases outside the gene matches: 3. This CDR3 comprises 16 residues.

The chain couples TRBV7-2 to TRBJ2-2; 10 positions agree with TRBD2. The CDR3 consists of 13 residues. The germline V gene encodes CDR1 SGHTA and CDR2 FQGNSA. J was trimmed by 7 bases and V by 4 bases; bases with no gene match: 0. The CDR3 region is CASSSSGSGELFF. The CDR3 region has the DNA TGTGCCAGCAGCTCTAGCGGGAGCGGGGAGCTGTTTTTT.

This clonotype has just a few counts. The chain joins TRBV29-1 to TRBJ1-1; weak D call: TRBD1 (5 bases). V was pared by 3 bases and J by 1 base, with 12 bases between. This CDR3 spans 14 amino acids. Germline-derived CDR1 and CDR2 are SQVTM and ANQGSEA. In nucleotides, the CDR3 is TGCAGCGTTGAGTCGGGGGTAGGGAACACTGAAGCTTTCTTT. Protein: CSVESGVGNTEAFF.

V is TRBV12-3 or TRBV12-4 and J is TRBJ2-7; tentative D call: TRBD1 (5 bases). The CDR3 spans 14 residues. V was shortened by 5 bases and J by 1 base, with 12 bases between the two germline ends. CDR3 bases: TGTGCCAGCAGTCACGACAGTCGTTCCTACGAGCAGTACGTC. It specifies CASSHDSRSYEQYV.